A single sample gave rise to the 9 T cell receptor beta chains below, sequenced in a study of blood T cell repertoires in COVID-19. Clones were read by immunoSEQ multiplex PCR, and TCRdb kept only the in-frame ones, dropping some. The sample has roughly 200,000 clones; about 76% are singletons. The sample comprised peripheral blood. All receptors derive from a woman between 40 and 55 years old with COVID-19, enrolled during active disease.

The gene calls are TRBV27 and TRBJ2-1; D is possibly TRBD1 (6 bases). Per germline, CDR1 MNHEY and CDR2 SMNVEV (reference sequence). This CDR3 is 14 amino acids long. The V end was cut by 3 bases, the J end by 4 bases, with 10 bases between. This CDR3 is CASSFDRRYNEQFF. CDR3 in DNA: TGTGCCAGCAGTTTCGACAGGAGATACAATGAGCAGTTCTTC.

The rearrangement links TRBV6-6 to TRBJ2-1; a weak D match, TRBD2 (6 bases). Germline CDR1 is MNHNY and CDR2 is SVGAGI (reference sequence). The ends were cut back, 5 bases at V and 15 bases at J, with 17 bases in the middle. The CDR3 length is 12 residues. CDR3 loop: CASSPPLAFGFF. The CDR3 coding sequence is TGTGCCAGCAGTCCACCACTAGCTTTTGGGTTCTTC.

The chain is built from TRBV7-8 and TRBJ2-5, with TRBD2 identical over 8 bases. Looked up from germline, CDR1 is SGHVS and CDR2 is FQNEAQ. Trimming cost V 0 bases and J 5 bases; bases outside gene matches: 8. The CDR3 runs 16 residues. The chain's CDR3 is CASSLATSGSWETQYF. CDR3 nucleotide sequence: TGTGCCAGCAGCTTAGCTACGAGCGGGAGTTGGGAGACCCAGTACTTC.

The gene calls are TRBV3-1 (or the pseudogene TRBV3-2) and TRBJ1-1; D is unclear. V was clipped by 0 bases and J by 0 bases, with 14 bases between them. Looked up from germline, CDR1 is LGHDT and CDR2 is YNNKEL (reference sequence). The CDR3 runs to 17 residues. CDR3 loop: CASSQERELVMNTEAFF. CDR3 sequence (DNA): TGTGCCAGCAGCCAAGAGCGGGAGTTAGTAATGAACACTGAAGCTTTCTTT.

This clone was counted between two and nine times. The gene calls are TRBV6-5 and TRBJ2-7; possibly TRBD1 for D (5 bases). Germline CDR1 is MNHEY and CDR2 is SVGAGI. Between the trimmed V and J ends, which lost 3 bases and 1 base, there was a span of 13 bases. This CDR3 has 15 amino acids. The CDR3 here is CASSYQAGWSYEQYF. The CDR3 DNA sequence: TGTGCCAGCAGTTATCAGGCAGGGTGGTCCTACGAGCAGTACTTC.

The gene calls are TRBV3-1 (or the pseudogene TRBV3-2) and TRBJ1-1; D is undetermined. The CDR3 length is 12 residues. Germline loops: CDR1 LGHDT, CDR2 YNNKEL (reference sequence). Trimming took off 4 bases at V and 4 bases at J, with 7 bases between the two ends. In nucleotides, the CDR3 is TGTGCCAGCAGCCCCCGGGGCACTGAAGCTTTCTTT. It translates to CASSPRGTEAFF.

V and J are TRBV29-1 and TRBJ2-5, with 13 bases fitting TRBD2. With V trimmed by 8 bases and J by 4 bases, 7 bases remained unmatched. The CDR3 contains 14 residues. Germline V gene data show CDR1 as SQVTM and CDR2 as ANQGSEA. CDR3 bases: TGCAGCTCCGCAGGACTAGCGGGAGTAGAGACCCAGTACTTC. As protein: CSSAGLAGVETQYF.

This rearrangement joins TRBV7-2 to TRBJ1-2; D might be TRBD1 (5 bases). CDR1 and CDR2 (germline): SGHTA, FQGNSA. The length of the CDR3 is 12 residues. The V end lost 10 bases, the J end lost 5 bases, and 14 bases lay between the germline ends. The CDR3 DNA reads as TGTGCCACCCGGGGGAGTTGGTATGGCTACACCTTC. This translates into CATRGSWYGYTF.

This clone showed up just once. This rearrangement joins TRBV6-1 to TRBJ1-4; D is unresolved. The CDR3 is made up of 14 amino acids. V was cut by 1 base and J by 8 bases, with 11 bases left in between. Germline CDR1 reads MNHNS; CDR2 reads SASEGT. The CDR3 bases are TGTGCCAGCAGTGAAGGGGCAGGTCCAGAAAAACTGTTTTTT. Protein: CASSEGAGPEKLFF.